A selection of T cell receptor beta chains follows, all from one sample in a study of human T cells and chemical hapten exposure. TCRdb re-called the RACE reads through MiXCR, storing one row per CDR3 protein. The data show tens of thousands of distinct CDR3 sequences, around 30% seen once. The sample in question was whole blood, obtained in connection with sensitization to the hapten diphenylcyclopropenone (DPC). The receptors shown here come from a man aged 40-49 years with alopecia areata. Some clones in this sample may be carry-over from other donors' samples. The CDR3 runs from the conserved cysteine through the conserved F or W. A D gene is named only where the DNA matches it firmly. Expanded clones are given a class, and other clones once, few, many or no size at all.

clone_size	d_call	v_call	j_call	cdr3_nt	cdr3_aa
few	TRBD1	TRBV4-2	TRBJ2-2	TGTGCCAGCAGCCAAGAAGGGACAGCTCACACCGGGGAGCTGTTTTTT	CASSQEGTAHTGELFF
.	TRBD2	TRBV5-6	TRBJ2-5	TGTGCCAGCAGCTTGGAGGGACTAGCATCGGGCGAGACCCAGTACTTC	CASSLEGLASGETQYF
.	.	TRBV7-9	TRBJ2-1	TGTGCCAGCAGCTTAGCATCCGCTAATGAGCAGTTCTTC	CASSLASANEQFF
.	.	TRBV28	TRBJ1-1	TGTGCCAGCACCACTTGGGGCATGAACACTGAAGCTTTCTTT	CASTTWGMNTEAFF
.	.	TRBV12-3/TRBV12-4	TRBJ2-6	TGTGCCAGCAGTCCCCTCTCGGCGACAATCTCTGGGGCCAACGTCCTGACTTTC	CASSPLSATISGANVLTF
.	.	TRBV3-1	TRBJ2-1	TGTGCCAGCAGCCGCCCCCCTTCTAATGAGCAGTTCTTC	CASSRPPSNEQFF
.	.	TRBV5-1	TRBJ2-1	TGCGCCAGCAGCTTCCCGGAGGGTTATGAGCAGTTCTTC	CASSFPEGYEQFF
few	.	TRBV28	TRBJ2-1	TGTGCCAGCATCCTCGGAGGGTCCCATGAGCAGTTCTTC	CASILGGSHEQFF
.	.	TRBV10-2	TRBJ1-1	TGCGCCAGCAGCCTTCTGGGTGGGGCGGGGGAAGCTTTCTTT	CASSLLGGAGEAFF
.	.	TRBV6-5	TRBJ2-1	TGTGCCAGCAGTTCCGGGAGCCGCTACAATGAGCAGTTCTTC	CASSSGSRYNEQFF
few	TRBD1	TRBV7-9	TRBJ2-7	TGTGCCAGCAGCTCCGGACAGGGGGCTGGTCTCGAGCAGTACTTC	CASSSGQGAGLEQYF
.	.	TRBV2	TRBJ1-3	TGTGCCAGCAGTGAATGGGGGGCGACGGGAAACACCATATATTTT	CASSEWGATGNTIYF
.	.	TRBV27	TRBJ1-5	TGTGCCAGCAGTGCCCGACCAACCAATCAGCCCCAGCATTTT	CASSARPTNQPQHF
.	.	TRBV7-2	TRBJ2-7	TGTGCCAGCAGCTTAGGCGAAGGTTTAGCGGCCCTCTCCTACGAGCAGTACTTC	CASSLGEGLAALSYEQYF
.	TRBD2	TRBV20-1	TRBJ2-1	TGCAGTGCTAGCGGGGGAGGGACTACCTACAATGAGCAGTTCTTC	CSASGGGTTYNEQFF
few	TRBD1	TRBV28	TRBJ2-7	TGTGCCAGCAGATGGGACAGGAGCTCCTACGAGCAGTACTTC	CASRWDRSSYEQYF
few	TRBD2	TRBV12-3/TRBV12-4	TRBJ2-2	TGTGCCAGCAGTTCAATGGGACTAGCGGGAGTAACCGGGGAGCTGTTTTTT	CASSSMGLAGVTGELFF
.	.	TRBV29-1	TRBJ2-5	TGCAGCGTTGAAGTAGGTGGGCAGATCCAAGAGACCCAGTACTTC	CSVEVGGQIQETQYF
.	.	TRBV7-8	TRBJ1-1	TGTGCCAGCAGCCCCCTGGATGGGACTGAAGCTTTCTTT	CASSPLDGTEAFF
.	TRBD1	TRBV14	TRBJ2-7	TGTGCCAGCAGCCCCCTTATCGACAGGGGAGACGAGCAGTACTTC	CASSPLIDRGDEQYF
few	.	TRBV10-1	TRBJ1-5	TGCGCCAGCAGCGGTAGTGGGGCGGTTCCCCAGCATTTT	CASSGSGAVPQHF
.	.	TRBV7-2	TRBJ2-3	TGTGCCAGCAGCAACCCGGAAGCAGATACGCAGTATTTT	CASSNPEADTQYF
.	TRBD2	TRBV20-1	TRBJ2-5	TGCAGTGCTAGAGTTCCCGGACTAGCTCAAGAGACCCAGTACTTC	CSARVPGLAQETQYF
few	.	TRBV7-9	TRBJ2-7	TGTGCCAGCAGCAACCCCCAAGCGGTTTCGTTGAGTGAGCAGTACTTC	CASSNPQAVSLSEQYF
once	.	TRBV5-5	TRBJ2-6	TGTGCCAGCAGCTTGGTGGTATTTGGGGCCAACGTCCTGACTTTC	CASSLVVFGANVLTF
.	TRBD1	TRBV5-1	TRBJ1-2	TGCGCCAGCAGCTTGGTGCAGGGGGCTAACTATGGCTACACCTTC	CASSLVQGANYGYTF
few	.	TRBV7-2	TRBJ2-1	TGTGCCAGCAGCTTAGTCAATAGGGCAGACAATGAGCAGTTCTTC	CASSLVNRADNEQFF
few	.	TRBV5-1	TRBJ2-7	TGCGCCAGCAGCTATGAGGGGTACGAGCAGTACTTC	CASSYEGYEQYF
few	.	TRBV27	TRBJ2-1	TGTGCCAGCAGCTCCCGTTACAATGAGCAGTTCTTC	CASSSRYNEQFF
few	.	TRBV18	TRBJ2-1	TGTGCCAGCTCAGATGACCGGACCTACAATGAGCAGTTCTTC	CASSDDRTYNEQFF
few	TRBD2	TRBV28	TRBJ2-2	TGTGCCAGCAGACCGGGACTAGAGGACACCGGGGAGCTGTTTTTT	CASRPGLEDTGELFF
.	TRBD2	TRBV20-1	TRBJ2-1	TGCAGTGCTAGGCCTACTAGCGGGAGTGCCGGTGAGCAGTTCTTC	CSARPTSGSAGEQFF
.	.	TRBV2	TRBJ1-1	TGTGCCAGATCACTAGGGGAGGTGAACACTGAAGCTTTCTTT	CARSLGEVNTEAFF
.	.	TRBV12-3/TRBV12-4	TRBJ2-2	TGTGCCAGCAGTTTCTCGGCTCGGAACACCGGGGAGCTGTTTTTT	CASSFSARNTGELFF
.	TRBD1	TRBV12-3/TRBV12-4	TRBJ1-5	TGTGCCAGCAGTCGGACAGGGGGCATTAGCAATCAGCCCCAGCATTTT	CASSRTGGISNQPQHF
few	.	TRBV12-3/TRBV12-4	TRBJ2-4	TGTGCCAGCAGTTTGCGGGGGCCGGATAACCTAGCCAAAAACATTCAGTACTTC	CASSLRGPDNLAKNIQYF
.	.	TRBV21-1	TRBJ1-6	TGTGCCAGCACGACAGGGAAGGGGGATTCACCCCTCCACTTT	CASTTGKGDSPLHF
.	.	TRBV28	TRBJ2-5	TGTGCCACATCACTTTATGGAGCGGAAGAGACCCAGTACTTC	CATSLYGAEETQYF
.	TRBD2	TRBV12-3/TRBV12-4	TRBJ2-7	TGTGCCAGCAGCCCGCCGGGACTAACCTACGAGCAGTACTTC	CASSPPGLTYEQYF
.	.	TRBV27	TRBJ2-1	TGTGCCAGCAGTCCCTTAACGAGCTCCTACAATGAGCAGTTCTTC	CASSPLTSSYNEQFF
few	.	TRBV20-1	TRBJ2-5	TGCAGTGCTACGGGCCCAAGCCAGACCCAGTACTTC	CSATGPSQTQYF
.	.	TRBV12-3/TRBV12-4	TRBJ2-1	TGTGCCAGCAGTTCCGGAAACCGGGACACCTACAATGAGCAGTTCTTC	CASSSGNRDTYNEQFF
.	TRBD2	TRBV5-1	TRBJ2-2	TGCGCCAGCAGCTTTACTAGCGGGAGCAGGACCGGGGAGCTGTTTTTT	CASSFTSGSRTGELFF
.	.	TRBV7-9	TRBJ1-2	TGTGCCAGCAGTTCGGATAACTATGGCTACACCTTC	CASSSDNYGYTF
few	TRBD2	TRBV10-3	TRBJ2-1	TGTGCCGCGGGACTAGCGGATTACAATGAGCAGTTCTTC	CAAGLADYNEQFF
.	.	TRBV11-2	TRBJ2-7	TGTGCCAGCAGCTTAGTGTCTCAGGCTTACGAGCAGTACTTC	CASSLVSQAYEQYF
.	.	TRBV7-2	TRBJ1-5	TGTGCCAGCAGCACTCAAAAGGGGGGCTATCAGCCCCAGCATTTT	CASSTQKGGYQPQHF
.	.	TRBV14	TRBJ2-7	TGTGCCAGCAGCCGGAGCGACTACTACGAGCAGTACTTC	CASSRSDYYEQYF
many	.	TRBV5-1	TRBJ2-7	TGCGCCAGCAGCTTGGGTACAGGGCAGGAGTACTTC	CASSLGTGQEYF
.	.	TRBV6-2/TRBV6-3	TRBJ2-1	TGTGCCAGCAGTGAGCTACACAAGCAGTTCTTC	CASSELHKQFF
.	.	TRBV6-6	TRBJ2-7	TGTGCCAGCAGTCGGACAGCTAACGAGCAGTACTTC	CASSRTANEQYF
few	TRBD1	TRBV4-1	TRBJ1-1	TGCGCCAGCAGCCAGGGAGACACAGGGGTAACTGAAGCTTTCTTT	CASSQGDTGVTEAFF
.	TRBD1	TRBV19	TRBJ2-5	TGTGCCAGTAGTACACCCTCCACGACAGGGATCGGAGAGACCCAGTACTTC	CASSTPSTTGIGETQYF
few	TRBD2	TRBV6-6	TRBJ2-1	TGTGCCAGCAGTTTTATCTTGGGACTAGCGGTATACAATGAGCAGTTCTTC	CASSFILGLAVYNEQFF
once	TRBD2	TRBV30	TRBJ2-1	TGTGCCTGGAGCTATCGGACTAGCGGGAGGGCCGATGAGCAGTTCTTC	CAWSYRTSGRADEQFF
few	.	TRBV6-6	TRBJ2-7	TGTGCCAGCAGCCCGGACGGAGGTTCCTACGAGCAGTACTTC	CASSPDGGSYEQYF
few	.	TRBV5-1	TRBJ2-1	TGCGCCAGCAGCTTGGCGCAGGGGGGCAATGAGCAGTTCTTC	CASSLAQGGNEQFF
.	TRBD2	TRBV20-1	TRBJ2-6	TGCAGTGCAAATTTGGGGGGGGCTGGGGCCAACGTCCTGACTTTC	CSANLGGAGANVLTF